This T cell receptor beta chain was sequenced for a study of monozygotic twins with inflammatory bowel disease. General study results and limits: Using the inverse Simpson index, IBD patients had lower TCRbeta diversity than healthy co-twins.

About this clonotype: Its antigen is unknown.

Following a re-call of the 5' RACE reads, TCRdb has one entry per CDR3 protein and lacks DNA. The table lists 300,000 to 400,000 distinct CDR3 sequences. This CDR3 is 17 amino acids long. CDR1 and CDR2 from the germline V gene are KGHDR and SFDVKD. The receptor comes from a human donor with ulcerative colitis or Crohn's disease, or a healthy co-twin of an affected twin (not recorded which). The chain carries TRBV24-1 and TRBJ2-5; the TCRdb call, TRBD1, lacks DNA for checking. The sequenced material came from blood. This CDR3 reads CATSDLQGSLSQETQYF.